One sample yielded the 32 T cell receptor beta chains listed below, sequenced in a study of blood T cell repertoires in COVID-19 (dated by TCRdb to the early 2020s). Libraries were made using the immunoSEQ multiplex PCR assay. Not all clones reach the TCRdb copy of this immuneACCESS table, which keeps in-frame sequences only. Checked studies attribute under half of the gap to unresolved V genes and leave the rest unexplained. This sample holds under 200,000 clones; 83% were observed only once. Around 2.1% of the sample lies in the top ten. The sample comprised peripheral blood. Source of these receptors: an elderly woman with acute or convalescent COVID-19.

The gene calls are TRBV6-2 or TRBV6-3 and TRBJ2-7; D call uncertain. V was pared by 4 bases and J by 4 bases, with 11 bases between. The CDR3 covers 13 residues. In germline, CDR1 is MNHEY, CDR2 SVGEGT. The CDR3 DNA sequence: TGTGCCAGCAGTTCCCCGGGTTGGTACGAGCAGTACTTC. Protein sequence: CASSSPGWYEQYF.

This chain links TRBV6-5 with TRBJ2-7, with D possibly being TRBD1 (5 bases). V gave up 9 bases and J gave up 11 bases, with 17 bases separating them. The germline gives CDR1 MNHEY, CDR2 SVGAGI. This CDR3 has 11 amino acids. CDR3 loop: CASRRQLLEYF. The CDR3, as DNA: TGTGCCAGTAGGAGACAGCTTTTAGAGTACTTC.

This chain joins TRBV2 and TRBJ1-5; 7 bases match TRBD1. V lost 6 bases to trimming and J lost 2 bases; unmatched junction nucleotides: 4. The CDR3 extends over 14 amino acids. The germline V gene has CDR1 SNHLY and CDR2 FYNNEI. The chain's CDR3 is CASRTGTGNQPQHF. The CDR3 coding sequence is TGTGCCAGCAGAACCGGGACAGGCAATCAGCCCCAGCATTTT.

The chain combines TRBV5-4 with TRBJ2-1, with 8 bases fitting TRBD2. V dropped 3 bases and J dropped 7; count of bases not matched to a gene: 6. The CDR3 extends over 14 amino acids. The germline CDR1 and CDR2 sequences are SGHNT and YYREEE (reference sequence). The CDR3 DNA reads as TGTGCCAGCAGCTCGGGACTAGAACCAAATGAGCAGTTCTTC. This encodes CASSSGLEPNEQFF. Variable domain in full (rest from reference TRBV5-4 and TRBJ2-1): ETGVTQSPTHLIKTRGQQVTLRCSSQSGHNTVSWYQQALGQGPQFIFQYYREEENGRGNFPPRFSGLQFPNYSSELNVNALELDDSALYLCASSSGLEPNEQFFGPGTRLTVL.

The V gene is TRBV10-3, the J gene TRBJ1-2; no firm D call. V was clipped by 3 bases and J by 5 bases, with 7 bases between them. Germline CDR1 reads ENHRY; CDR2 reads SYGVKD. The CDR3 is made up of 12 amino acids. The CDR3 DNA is TGTGCCATCAGTGATCAGGATTATGGCTACACCTTC. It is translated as CAISDQDYGYTF.

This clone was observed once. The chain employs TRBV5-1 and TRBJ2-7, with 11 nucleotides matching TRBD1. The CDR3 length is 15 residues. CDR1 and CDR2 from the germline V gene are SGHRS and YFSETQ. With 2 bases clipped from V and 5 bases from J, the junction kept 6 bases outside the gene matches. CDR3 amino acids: CASSLQDRGRDEQYF. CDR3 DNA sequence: TGCGCCAGCAGCTTACAGGACAGGGGGCGAGACGAGCAGTACTTC.

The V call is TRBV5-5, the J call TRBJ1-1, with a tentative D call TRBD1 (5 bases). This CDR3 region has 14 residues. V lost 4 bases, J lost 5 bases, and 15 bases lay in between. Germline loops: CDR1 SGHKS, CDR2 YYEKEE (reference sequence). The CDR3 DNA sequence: TGTGCCAGCAGCCTCTTCGGGGGTGAGACTGAAGCTTTCTTT. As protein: CASSLFGGETEAFF.

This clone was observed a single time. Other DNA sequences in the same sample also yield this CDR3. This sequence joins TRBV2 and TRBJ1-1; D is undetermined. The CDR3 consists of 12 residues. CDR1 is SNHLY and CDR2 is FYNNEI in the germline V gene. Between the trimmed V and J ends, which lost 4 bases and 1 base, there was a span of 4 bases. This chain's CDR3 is CASSAENTEAFF. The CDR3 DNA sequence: TGTGCCAGCAGTGCAGAGAACACTGAAGCTTTCTTT.

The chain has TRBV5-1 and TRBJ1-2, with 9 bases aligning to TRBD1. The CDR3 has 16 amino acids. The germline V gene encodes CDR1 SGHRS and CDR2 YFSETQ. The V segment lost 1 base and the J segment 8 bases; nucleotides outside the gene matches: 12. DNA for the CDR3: TGCGCCAGCAGCTTGAACCCGGGACAGGGCTTAGAAGGCTACACCTTC. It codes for CASSLNPGQGLEGYTF. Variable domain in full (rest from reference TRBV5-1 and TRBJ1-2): KAGVTQTPRYLIKTRGQQVTLSCSPISGHRSVSWYQQTPGQGLQFLFEYFSETQRNKGNFPGRFSGRQFSNSRSEMNVSTLELGDSALYLCASSLNPGQGLEGYTFGSGTRLTVV.

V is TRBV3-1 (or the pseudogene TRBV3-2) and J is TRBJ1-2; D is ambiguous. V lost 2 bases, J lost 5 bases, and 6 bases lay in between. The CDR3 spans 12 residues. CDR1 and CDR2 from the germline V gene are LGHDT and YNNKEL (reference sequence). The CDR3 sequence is CASSQNIYGYTF. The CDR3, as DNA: TGTGCCAGCAGCCAAAACATTTATGGCTACACCTTC.

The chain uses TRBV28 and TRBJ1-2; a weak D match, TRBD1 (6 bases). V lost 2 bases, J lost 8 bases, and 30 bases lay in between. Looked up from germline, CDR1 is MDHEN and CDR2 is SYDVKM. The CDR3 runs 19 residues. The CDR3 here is CASSLKGDGQGLPMNGYTF. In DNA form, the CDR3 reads TGTGCCAGCAGTTTAAAGGGAGATGGGCAGGGGCTTCCTATGAACGGCTACACCTTC.

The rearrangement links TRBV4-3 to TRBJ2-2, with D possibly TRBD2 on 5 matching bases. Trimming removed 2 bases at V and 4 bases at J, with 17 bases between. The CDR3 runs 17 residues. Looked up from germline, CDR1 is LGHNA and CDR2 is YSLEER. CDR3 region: CASSQNPRGSSTGELFF. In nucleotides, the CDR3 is TGCGCCAGCAGCCAAAACCCGAGAGGGAGTAGCACCGGGGAGCTGTTTTTT.

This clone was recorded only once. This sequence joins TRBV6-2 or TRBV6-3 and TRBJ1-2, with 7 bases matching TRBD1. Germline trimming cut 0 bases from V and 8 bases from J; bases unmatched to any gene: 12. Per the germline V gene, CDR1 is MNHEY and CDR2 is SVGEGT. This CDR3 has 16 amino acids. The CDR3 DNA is TGTGCCAGCAGTTACTCGGGAACAGGGGTTGCGCGAGGCTACACCTTC. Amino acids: CASSYSGTGVARGYTF.

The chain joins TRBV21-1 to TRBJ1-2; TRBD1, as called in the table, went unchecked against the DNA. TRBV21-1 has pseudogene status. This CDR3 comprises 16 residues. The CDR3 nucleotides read TGTGCCAGCAAAAGCAACAGGGGAGGCGAGTACTATGGCTACACCTTC. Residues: CASKSNRGGEYYGYTF.

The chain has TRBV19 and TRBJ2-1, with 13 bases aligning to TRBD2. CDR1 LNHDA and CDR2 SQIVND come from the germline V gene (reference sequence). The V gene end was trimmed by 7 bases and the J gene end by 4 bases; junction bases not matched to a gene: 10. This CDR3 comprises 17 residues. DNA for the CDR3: TGTGCCAGTAAGAAGAGAACTAGCGGGGGGGCTTACAATGAGCAGTTCTTC. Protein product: CASKKRTSGGAYNEQFF.

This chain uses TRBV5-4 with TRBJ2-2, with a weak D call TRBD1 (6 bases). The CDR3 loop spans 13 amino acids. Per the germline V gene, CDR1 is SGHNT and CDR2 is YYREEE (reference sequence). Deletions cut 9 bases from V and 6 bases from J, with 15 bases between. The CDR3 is CATSQGNAGELFF. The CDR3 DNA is TGTGCCACCTCACAGGGTAACGCCGGGGAGCTGTTTTTT.

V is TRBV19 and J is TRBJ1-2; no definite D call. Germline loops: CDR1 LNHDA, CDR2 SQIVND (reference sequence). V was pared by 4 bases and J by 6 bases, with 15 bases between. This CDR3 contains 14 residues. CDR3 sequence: CASSTSFTTNGYTF. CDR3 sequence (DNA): TGTGCCAGTAGTACGTCCTTTACTACCAATGGCTACACCTTC.

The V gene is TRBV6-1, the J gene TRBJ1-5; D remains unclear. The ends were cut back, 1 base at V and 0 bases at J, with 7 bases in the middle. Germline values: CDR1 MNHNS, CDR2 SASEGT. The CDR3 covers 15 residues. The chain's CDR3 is CASSEGANSNQPQHF. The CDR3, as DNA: TGTGCCAGCAGTGAAGGGGCTAATAGCAATCAGCCCCAGCATTTT.

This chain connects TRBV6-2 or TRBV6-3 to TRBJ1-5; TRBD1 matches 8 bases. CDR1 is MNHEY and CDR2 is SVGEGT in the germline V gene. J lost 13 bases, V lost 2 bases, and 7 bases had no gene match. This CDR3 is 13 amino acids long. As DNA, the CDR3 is TGTGCCAGCAGTTACCCAGGGACAGGACAACAGCATTTT. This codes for CASSYPGTGQQHF.

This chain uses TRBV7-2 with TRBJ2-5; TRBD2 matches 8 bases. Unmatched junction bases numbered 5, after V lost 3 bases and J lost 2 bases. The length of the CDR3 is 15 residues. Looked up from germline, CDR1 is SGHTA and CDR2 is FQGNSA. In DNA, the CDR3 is TGTGCCAGCAGCTTGGCGGGGGGTGAGCAAGAGACCCAGTACTTC. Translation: CASSLAGGEQETQYF.

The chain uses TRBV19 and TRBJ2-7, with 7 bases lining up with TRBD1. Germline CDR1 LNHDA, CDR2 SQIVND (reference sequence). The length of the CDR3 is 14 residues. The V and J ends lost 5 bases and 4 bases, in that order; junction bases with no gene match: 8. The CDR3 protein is CASSSRQGFYEQYF. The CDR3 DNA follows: TGTGCCAGTAGTTCACGACAGGGATTTTACGAGCAGTACTTC.

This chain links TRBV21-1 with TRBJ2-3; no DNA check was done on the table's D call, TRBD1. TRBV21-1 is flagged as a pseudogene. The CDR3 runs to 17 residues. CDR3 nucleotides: TGTGCCAGCAGCACCCAGGGGGACCGCCTGTTCACAGATACGCAGTATTTT. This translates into CASSTQGDRLFTDTQYF.

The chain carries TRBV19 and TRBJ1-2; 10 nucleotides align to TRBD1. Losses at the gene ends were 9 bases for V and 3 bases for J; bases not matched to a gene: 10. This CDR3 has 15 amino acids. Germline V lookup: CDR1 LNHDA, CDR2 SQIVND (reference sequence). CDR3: CASAGSGTGDYGYTF. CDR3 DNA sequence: TGTGCCAGCGCAGGCTCCGGGACAGGGGACTATGGCTACACCTTC.

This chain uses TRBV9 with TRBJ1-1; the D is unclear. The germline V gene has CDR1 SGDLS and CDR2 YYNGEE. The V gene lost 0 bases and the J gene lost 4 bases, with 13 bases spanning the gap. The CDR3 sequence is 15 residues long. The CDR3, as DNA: TGTGCCAGCAGCGTAGATCCGGGGTGGAGCACTGAAGCTTTCTTT. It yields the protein CASSVDPGWSTEAFF.

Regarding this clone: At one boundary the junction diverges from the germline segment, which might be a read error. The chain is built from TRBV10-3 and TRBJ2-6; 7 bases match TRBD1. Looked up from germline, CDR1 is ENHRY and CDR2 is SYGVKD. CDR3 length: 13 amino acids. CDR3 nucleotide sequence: TGTGCCATCAGTGAGTCGGGATCGGAGACAGGGTCTTTC. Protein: CAISESGSETGSF.

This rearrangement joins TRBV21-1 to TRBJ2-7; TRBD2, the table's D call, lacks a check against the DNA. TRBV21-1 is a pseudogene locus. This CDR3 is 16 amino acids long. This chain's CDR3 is CASSKEAGTNFYEQYF. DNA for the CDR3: TGTGCCAGCAGCAAAGAAGCCGGGACTAACTTCTACGAGCAGTACTTC.

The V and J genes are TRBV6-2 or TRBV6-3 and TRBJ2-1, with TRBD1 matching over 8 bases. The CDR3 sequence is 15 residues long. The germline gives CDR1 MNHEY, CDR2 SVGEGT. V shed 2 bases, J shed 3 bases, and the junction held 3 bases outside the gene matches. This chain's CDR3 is CASSYGQGDYNEQFF. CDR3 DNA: TGTGCCAGCAGTTACGGACAGGGCGACTACAATGAGCAGTTCTTC.

CDR3 DNA sequence: TGCGCCAGCAGGCTCACTAGCGGGGGTTCCTACAATGAGCAGTTCTTC. Translation gives CASRLTSGGSYNEQFF. The rearrangement joins TRBV10-2 to TRBJ2-1; TRBD2 matches 11 bases. CDR3 length equals 16 residues. V gave up 6 bases and J gave up 1 base; unmatched junction bases: 5. Germline V lookup: CDR1 WSHSY, CDR2 SAAADI.

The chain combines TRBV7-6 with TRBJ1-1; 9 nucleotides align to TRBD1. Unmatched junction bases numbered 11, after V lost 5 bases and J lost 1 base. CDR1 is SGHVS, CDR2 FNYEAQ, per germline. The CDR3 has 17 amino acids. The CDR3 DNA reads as TGTGCCAGCAGCCCGTTCCGACAGGGGGGAGGGAACACTGAAGCTTTCTTT. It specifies CASSPFRQGGGNTEAFF.

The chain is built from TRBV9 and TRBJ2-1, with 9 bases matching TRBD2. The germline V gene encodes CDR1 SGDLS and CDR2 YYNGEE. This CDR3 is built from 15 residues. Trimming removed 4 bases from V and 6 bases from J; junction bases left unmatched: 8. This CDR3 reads CASSFSGSLANEQFF. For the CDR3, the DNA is TGTGCCAGCAGCTTTAGCGGGAGTCTCGCCAATGAGCAGTTCTTC.

CDR3 region: CASSLGFAGGPYNEQFF. The CDR3 DNA reads TGCGCCAGCAGCTTGGGATTTGCGGGGGGCCCCTACAATGAGCAGTTCTTC. V and J are TRBV5-1 and TRBJ2-1, with 8 bases that match TRBD2. The CDR3 is 17 amino acids. V trimming: 0 bases; J trimming: 2 bases; junction bases outside the gene matches: 7. Germline V CDR1 and CDR2: SGHRS, YFSETQ.

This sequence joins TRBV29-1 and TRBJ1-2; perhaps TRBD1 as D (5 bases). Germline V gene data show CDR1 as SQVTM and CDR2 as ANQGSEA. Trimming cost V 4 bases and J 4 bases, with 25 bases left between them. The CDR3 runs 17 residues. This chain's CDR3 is CSVAKEGLAGHGYGYTF. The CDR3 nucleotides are TGCAGCGTTGCTAAAGAGGGTTTAGCGGGGCATGGCTATGGCTACACCTTC.